Included here is one T cell receptor beta chain sequence, with context. No antigen is known for it. Germline V gene lookup returns CDR1 LGHNA and CDR2 YNFKEQ. The CDR3 covers 14 residues. The ends were cut back, 3 bases at V and 6 bases at J, with 11 bases in the middle. The entry originates in a study of cytomegalovirus exposure and HLA in healthy donors. Study-wide background: A subsequent analysis stated that the approximately 120 validation repertoires were run on the same platform as the roughly 710 first-cohort repertoires. Regarding the study as a whole: Investigators reported 164 TCR beta chains as tied to cytomegalovirus.

From the 120-subject validation cohort, which was separate from the roughly 670-subject first cohort, the donors were drawn. Sequencing was performed with immunoSEQ multiplex PCR; in TCRdb, only in-frame clones are kept and a portion is missing. The sample includes 150,000 or so clones, about 90% of them seen just once. The chain links TRBV4-2 to TRBJ2-2, with D possibly being TRBD2 (5 bases). The specimen was PBMCs. This TCR derives from a woman in her thirties in good health and CMV-seropositive. The CDR3 coding sequence is TGTGCCAGCAGCCATACCCTTAGCGCCGGGGAGCTGTTTTTT. This translates into CASSHTLSAGELFF.